This TCR beta chain was profiled in a study of regulatory T cells in long-lasting Graves disease. The CDR3 sequence is 13 residues long. V was trimmed by 6 bases and J by 3 bases, leaving 10 bases between them. Germline CDR1 and CDR2: MDHEN and SYDVKM. Specified time point: newly diagnosed GD, antithyroid drugs for less than 3 months. The TCR library was made from RNA that had been extracted from PBMCs in TRIzol. Combining iRepertoire HTBI primers with Arm-PCR of CDR3 regions, the authors built TCR beta libraries. In the original analysis: Identification of gene segments yielded some 60 TRBV and 14 to 15 TRBJ across samples. TCRdb redid the calling of the multiplex PCR reads with MiXCR, one entry per CDR3 protein. The V and J calls, along with clone size, are taken from TCRdb and not from the paper's own processing. The table shows approximately 300,000 distinct CDR3 sequences, with 18% occurring only once.

This clonotype appeared many times. The sample in question was peripheral blood mononuclear cells (PBMCs), obtained at new diagnosis, from a patient treated with antithyroid drugs. This chain uses TRBV28 with TRBJ2-3; maybe TRBD2 (5 bases). The clonotype originates from a female donor with Graves disease. CDR3 amino acids: CASRGRGTDTQYF. CDR3 in DNA: TGTGCCAGCAGGGGAAGAGGGACAGATACGCAGTATTTT.